These 24 T cell receptor beta chains were sequenced from one sample in a study of identical twins. MiXCR was run by TCRdb on the 5' RACE reads, yielding one entry per CDR3 protein. Here the sample spans over 600,000 distinct CDR3 sequences, 21% being singletons. Separately, the same data were catalogued under a study of T cells expressing NK-cell markers.

Sample: PBMCs. The receptors shown here come from a woman younger than 35 in good health.

This clonotype appeared once. The chain couples TRBV7-3 to TRBJ2-1, with D maybe TRBD1 (6 bases). CDR1 is SGHTA, CDR2 FQGTGA, per germline. The V gene lost 5 bases and the J gene lost 2 bases, with 13 bases spanning the gap. The CDR3 totals 15 residues. The CDR3 protein is CASSPSQGAYNEQFF. As DNA, the CDR3 is TGTGCCAGCAGCCCCTCACAGGGAGCCTACAATGAGCAGTTCTTC.

The chain combines TRBV5-1 with TRBJ1-5; 10 bases are shared with TRBD1. CDR1 and CDR2 from the germline V gene are SGHRS and YFSETQ. CDR3 length: 15 amino acids. V lost 1 base to trimming and J lost 8 bases; unmatched junction nucleotides: 6. CDR3 amino acids: CASSLTGTGVEPQHF. The CDR3, as DNA: TGCGCCAGCAGCTTGACCGGGACAGGGGTTGAGCCCCAGCATTTT.

The rearrangement joins TRBV5-1 to TRBJ2-5; 8 nucleotides agree with TRBD1. With 7 bases clipped from V and 5 bases from J, the junction kept 7 bases outside the gene matches. The CDR3 length is 13 residues. Germline CDR1 is SGHRS and CDR2 is YFSETQ. As DNA, the CDR3 is TGCGCCAGCTTCGGACAGGGTCAGGAGACCCAGTACTTC. Protein: CASFGQGQETQYF.

V and J are TRBV6-5 and TRBJ2-2; 7 nucleotides align to TRBD2. The CDR3 sequence is 17 residues long. CDR1 and CDR2 (germline): MNHEY, SVGAGI. J was trimmed by 3 bases and V by 5 bases; bases with no gene match: 12. Here the CDR3 reads CASSLLGGTVHTGELFF. As DNA, the CDR3 is TGTGCCAGCAGTCTACTCGGGGGGACGGTCCACACCGGGGAGCTGTTTTTT.

The rearrangement joins TRBV6-2 or TRBV6-3 to TRBJ2-1; D is perhaps TRBD1 (5 bases). V was pared by 2 bases and J by 8 bases, with 10 bases between. The CDR3 loop spans 13 amino acids. Germline V gene lookup returns CDR1 MNHEY and CDR2 SVGEGT. Here the CDR3 DNA reads TGTGCCAGCAGTTACAGGGGTGGGGATGAGCAGTTCTTC. Translation: CASSYRGGDEQFF.

The gene calls are TRBV5-1 and TRBJ2-3; D perhaps matches TRBD2 (6 bases). V lost 6 bases and J lost 0, with 14 bases in between. The germline V gene encodes CDR1 SGHRS and CDR2 YFSETQ. The CDR3 runs to 15 residues. The CDR3 sequence is CASTPLGGSTDTQYF. CDR3 DNA sequence: TGCGCCAGCACCCCCCTGGGGGGTAGCACAGATACGCAGTATTTT.

This clonotype was counted a single time. In DNA form, the CDR3 reads TGTGCCAGCAGTTACTCAACGGGGTCCTCCTACGAGCAGTACTTC. As protein: CASSYSTGSSYEQYF. The V gene is TRBV6-5, the J gene TRBJ2-7; weak D call: TRBD2 (5 bases). This CDR3 has 15 amino acids. Trimming removed 0 bases at V and 0 bases at J, with 9 bases between. Per the germline V gene, CDR1 is MNHEY and CDR2 is SVGAGI.

V gene TRBV10-2 combines with J gene TRBJ2-7; D might be TRBD1 or TRBD2, each matching 5 bases. This CDR3 has 11 residues. V lost 1 base and J lost 7, with 5 bases in between. Germline V CDR1 and CDR2: WSHSY, SAAADI. The chain's CDR3 is CASSEWGEQYF. CDR3 nucleotide sequence: TGCGCCAGCAGTGAGTGGGGGGAGCAGTACTTC.

This clonotype was counted ten times or more. The gene calls are TRBV29-1 and TRBJ2-3; D may be TRBD1 or TRBD2 (6 bases each). The CDR3 sequence is 14 residues long. V lost 6 bases and J 6 bases, leaving 19 bases between the germline ends. The germline CDR1 and CDR2 sequences are SQVTM and ANQGSEA. The CDR3 DNA follows: TGCAGCGTCCTAGGGGGACCGGGGGTGGATACGCAGTATTTT. Amino acids: CSVLGGPGVDTQYF.

This clonotype has a handful of counts. J is TRBJ2-7 and V is TRBV20-1; 7 bases fit TRBD2. CDR1 and CDR2 from the germline V gene are DFQATT and SNEGSKA (reference sequence). The trim removed 6 bases at V and 2 bases at J, leaving 7 bases unmatched. The CDR3 has 13 residues. CDR3 region: CSARDYLTYEQYF. In DNA, the CDR3 is TGCAGTGCCCGGGACTACCTAACCTACGAGCAGTACTTC.

This chain links TRBV9 with TRBJ2-2; tentative D call: TRBD1 (5 bases). CDR1 is SGDLS and CDR2 is YYNGEE in the germline V gene. Deletions cut 4 bases from V and 0 bases from J, with 16 bases between. The CDR3 loop spans 17 amino acids. The CDR3 region is CASSPPPGRANTGELFF. The CDR3 DNA follows: TGTGCCAGCAGCCCTCCCCCCGGCAGGGCGAACACCGGGGAGCTGTTTTTT.

This clonotype was recorded at least ten times. V usage is TRBV3-1 and J usage is TRBJ2-4, with unresolved D. Germline CDR1 is LGHDT and CDR2 is YNNKEL (reference sequence). The germline V and J ends were trimmed by 1 base and 14 bases, with 12 bases remaining between them. The CDR3 is made up of 12 amino acids. The CDR3 nucleotides are TGTGCCAGCAGCCAAGGAGGTCAAGGCAAGTACTTC. Protein product: CASSQGGQGKYF. The full variable domain, with the rest looked up from reference TRBV3-1 and TRBJ2-4, is DTAVSQTPKYLVTQMGNDKSIKCEQNLGHDTMYWYKQDSKKFLKIMFSYNNKELIINETVPNRFSPKSPDKAHLNLHINSLELGDSAVYFCASSQGGQGKYFGAGTRLSVL.

The chain has TRBV20-1 and TRBJ2-7, with 7 bases lining up with TRBD2. Germline V gives CDR1 DFQATT, CDR2 SNEGSKA (reference sequence). This CDR3 has 13 residues. The junction had 6 bases not matched to a gene; V was cut back by 7 bases and J by 0 bases. The CDR3 DNA reads TGCAGTGGGCTAGCGGAGACCTCCTACGAGCAGTACTTC. This codes for CSGLAETSYEQYF.

The V gene is TRBV29-1, the J gene TRBJ2-5; D is unclear. This CDR3 region has 11 residues. V was trimmed by 8 bases and J by 4 bases, leaving 11 bases between them. Germline CDR1 is SQVTM and CDR2 is ANQGSEA. CDR3 amino acids: CSPAIRETQYF. Here the CDR3 DNA reads TGCAGCCCCGCGATACGAGAGACCCAGTACTTC.

This chain connects TRBV10-2 to TRBJ2-5, with 8 bases fitting TRBD2. V shed 10 bases and J 1 base; nucleotides not matched to a gene: 5. CDR1 and CDR2 (germline): WSHSY, SAAADI. The CDR3 is 13 amino acids. The CDR3 nucleotides read TGCGCCACCCGGGAGGGATCCCAAGAGACCCAGTACTTC. Its translation: CATREGSQETQYF.

The chain employs TRBV7-2 and TRBJ2-5; D may correspond to TRBD1 or TRBD2 (5 bases each). In germline, CDR1 is SGHTA, CDR2 FQGNSA. The CDR3 loop spans 16 amino acids. Trimming stripped 7 bases from V and 2 bases from J, with 20 bases between. CDR3 nucleotides: TGTGCCAGCAACCTGGGTGGGGCAGGGACGCAAGAGACCCAGTACTTC. It codes for CASNLGGAGTQETQYF.

This clonotype was recorded a few times. V is TRBV6-1 and J is TRBJ2-5, with a possible D match to TRBD2 (6 bases). Germline V gene lookup returns CDR1 MNHNS and CDR2 SASEGT. V was pared by 0 bases and J by 5 bases, with 16 bases between. This CDR3 contains 16 residues. CDR3 bases: TGTGCCAGCAGTGAAGCGCGGGGAGGTGGCATGGAGACCCAGTACTTC. Translated, it gives CASSEARGGGMETQYF.

This chain links TRBV12-3 or TRBV12-4 with TRBJ2-7; no definite D call. The CDR3 totals 15 residues. The V and J ends lost 6 bases and 2 bases respectively, with 17 bases between them. The CDR3 region is CASRPEPRPTYEQYF. The CDR3 nucleotides are TGTGCCAGCAGGCCAGAGCCAAGACCCACCTACGAGCAGTACTTC.

The table lists this clonotype with many counts. This rearrangement joins TRBV5-1 to TRBJ2-7; weak D call: TRBD1 (6 bases). This CDR3 comprises 14 residues. Trimming shortened V by 0 bases and J by 2 bases, and 9 bases separated the two germline ends. Germline lookup yields CDR1 SGHRS and CDR2 YFSETQ. CDR3 amino acids: CASSLVQGAYEQYF. The CDR3 nucleotides read TGCGCCAGCAGCTTGGTACAGGGCGCCTACGAGCAGTACTTC.

The chain carries TRBV24-1 and TRBJ2-3; D is ambiguous. The CDR3 totals 14 residues. Per the germline V gene, CDR1 is KGHDR and CDR2 is SFDVKD. The ends were cut back, 2 bases at V and 6 bases at J, with 11 bases in the middle. Here the CDR3 reads CATSDSLTRDTQYF. DNA of the CDR3: TGTGCCACCAGTGATTCACTAACCCGTGATACGCAGTATTTT.

The rearrangement joins TRBV12-3 or TRBV12-4 to TRBJ2-5; D ambiguous. Trimming took 5 bases from V and 4 from J, leaving 11 bases between them. This CDR3 is 13 amino acids long. The CDR3 nucleotides are TGTGCCAGCAGTAGACGGCTGGGAGAGACCCAGTACTTC. Amino acids: CASSRRLGETQYF.

This clonotype was detected a few times. This chain links TRBV5-1 with TRBJ2-3; D possibly corresponds to TRBD1 (6 bases). CDR3 length: 15 amino acids. Trimming stripped 4 bases from V and 4 bases from J, with 16 bases between. Germline loops: CDR1 SGHRS, CDR2 YFSETQ. Here the CDR3 DNA reads TGCGCCAGCAGCCTCGGCGGACAGACAGCAGATACGCAGTATTTT. This codes for CASSLGGQTADTQYF.

This clonotype has at least ten counts. The chain employs TRBV12-3 or TRBV12-4 and TRBJ2-7; 9 bases are shared with TRBD1. The J segment lost 3 bases and the V segment lost 3 bases, leaving 3 bases of the junction unmatched. This CDR3 has 14 residues. CDR3 sequence (DNA): TGTGCCAGCAGTTTGGGACAGGGTGTCTACGAGCAGTACTTC. It is translated as CASSLGQGVYEQYF.

This clonotype was observed many times. This chain joins TRBV20-1 and TRBJ2-1; D is possibly TRBD2 (5 bases). V was clipped by 6 bases and J by 12 bases, with 15 bases between them. CDR3 length: 11 amino acids. Germline V gives CDR1 DFQATT, CDR2 SNEGSKA (reference sequence). The CDR3 loop reads CSAPNREGQFF. CDR3 DNA: TGCAGTGCCCCCAACCGTGAGGGGCAGTTCTTC.